This TCR beta chain originates from a study of blood T cell repertoires in COVID-19. Study summary: There were acute and convalescent COVID-19 samples, and they came from the United States, Italy and Spain. Sources were T cells, B-cell-depleted T cells, or PBMCs; the material itself was cDNA or gDNA.

Seattle researchers signed up patients amid active infection and tracked them longitudinally. In the source study's methods: Reference gene primer amplification in the assay estimated nucleated cell counts. The protocol was immunoSEQ multiplex PCR, while the TCRdb copy is restricted to in-frame clones and leaves out a portion. V and J calls and clone size are as listed in that table; D and trimming were resolved from the DNA. Of 250,000 to 350,000 clones listed, about 88% are singletons. V lost 0 bases, J lost 5 bases, and 3 bases stayed unmatched. CDR3 length: 15 amino acids. Germline-derived CDR1 and CDR2 are SGHRS and YFSETQ.

Sequencing was done on a sample of peripheral blood. The V gene is TRBV5-1, the J gene TRBJ2-2, with TRBD1 matching over 8 bases. The TCR sequence derives from a woman aged 30 to 39 with COVID-19, enrolled during active disease. The CDR3 sequence: CASSLAGQGTGELFF. The CDR3, as DNA: TGCGCCAGCAGCTTGGCCGGACAGGGAACCGGGGAGCTGTTTTTT.